This passage covers 26 T cell receptor beta chains from one sample sequenced in a study of blood T cell repertoires in COVID-19. Method: immunoSEQ multiplex PCR; TCRdb's copy keeps in-frame clones and lacks some. Here the sample spans approximately 130,000 clones, approximately 86% being singletons. The sample consisted of peripheral blood. These TCRs come from a woman between 50 and 59 years old who had recovered from COVID-19.

This clone was detected a few times. The chain recombines TRBV5-1 with TRBJ2-3; TRBD2 is a possible D gene (5 bases). The ends were cut back, 4 bases at V and 3 bases at J, with 15 bases in the middle. This CDR3 is 15 amino acids long. Germline V gives CDR1 SGHRS, CDR2 YFSETQ. This chain's CDR3 is CASSLGVEGTDTQYF. CDR3 DNA sequence: TGCGCCAGCAGCCTCGGGGTAGAAGGAACAGATACGCAGTATTTT.

V usage is TRBV4-2 and J usage is TRBJ2-7; 10 nucleotides align to TRBD2. CDR3 length equals 14 residues. The ends lost 2 bases at V and 5 bases at J; junction bases unmatched: 3. Germline V gene sequence: CDR1 LGHNA, CDR2 YNFKEQ. The CDR3 DNA reads TGTGCCAGCAGCCAACTAGCGGGAGTTCACGAGCAGTACTTC. Amino acids: CASSQLAGVHEQYF.

This clone was seen only a few times. The chain couples TRBV7-9 to TRBJ2-7; a weak D match, TRBD2 (7 bases). The germline V gene has CDR1 SEHNR and CDR2 FQNEAQ (reference sequence). The CDR3 runs to 15 residues. V was trimmed by 1 base and J by 2 bases, leaving 12 bases between them. In DNA, the CDR3 is TGTGCCAGCAGCTTAGGCGGGGGCCTACCCTACGAGCAGTACTTC. This translates into CASSLGGGLPYEQYF.

The J gene is TRBJ2-3, the V gene TRBV6-5, with a possible D match to TRBD2 (5 bases). CDR3 length equals 14 residues. V lost 6 bases and J lost 2, with 12 bases in between. From germline, CDR1 is MNHEY and CDR2 SVGAGI. CDR3 amino acids: CASRRGLNTDTQYF. The CDR3 region has the DNA TGTGCCAGCAGGCGCGGACTGAACACAGATACGCAGTATTTT.

The chain employs TRBV5-3 and TRBJ1-6; D call uncertain. TRBV5-3 is designated an ORF whose function remains uncertain. V gave up 6 bases and J gave up 10 bases, with 5 bases separating them. This CDR3 has 10 residues. The CDR3 protein is CARKASPLHF. DNA for the CDR3: TGTGCCAGAAAAGCCTCACCCCTCCACTTT.

This clone showed up just a few times. The chain carries TRBV4-1 and TRBJ1-1; tentative D call: TRBD1 (5 bases). V was trimmed by 4 bases and J by 6 bases, leaving 12 bases between them. This CDR3 contains 13 residues. Germline CDR1 is MGHRA and CDR2 is YSYEKL. For the CDR3, the DNA is TGCGCCAGCAGCCTGGCAGGGCTCGCTGAAGCTTTCTTT. It encodes CASSLAGLAEAFF.

The J gene is TRBJ2-5, the V gene TRBV7-7; D perhaps matches TRBD2 (5 bases). Germline CDR1 is SSHAT and CDR2 is FNYEAQ (reference sequence). This CDR3 spans 15 amino acids. The V gene lost 1 base and the J gene lost 2 bases, with 11 bases spanning the gap. CDR3 in DNA: TGTGCCAGCAGCTTAGGGGCTAGCCTACAAGAGACCCAGTACTTC. It is translated as CASSLGASLQETQYF. Drawing the rest from reference TRBV7-7 and TRBJ2-5, the complete variable domain is GAGVSQSPRYKVTKRGQDVTLRCDPISSHATLYWYQQALGQGPEFLTYFNYEAQPDKSGLPSDRFSAERPEGSISTLTIQRTEQRDSAMYRCASSLGASLQETQYFGPGTRLLVL.

This chain joins TRBV5-1 and TRBJ2-1, with TRBD2 identical over 7 bases. J lost 6 bases, V lost 0 bases, and 6 bases had no gene match. Per the germline V gene, CDR1 is SGHRS and CDR2 is YFSETQ. The CDR3 is made up of 15 amino acids. CDR3 sequence: CASSLGLAFGNEQFF. Here the CDR3 DNA reads TGCGCCAGCAGCTTGGGACTAGCATTCGGCAATGAGCAGTTCTTC.

The CDR3 DNA sequence: TGTGCCAGCAGCTCCGTAGGCGGGACTGAGCAGTTCTTC. It specifies CASSSVGGTEQFF. The chain recombines TRBV7-8 with TRBJ2-1, with a possible D match to TRBD2 (6 bases). Trimming shortened V by 4 bases and J by 9 bases, and 13 bases separated the two germline ends. Germline V gives CDR1 SGHVS, CDR2 FQNEAQ. This CDR3 has 13 residues.

The chain combines TRBV20-1 with TRBJ1-4, with 7 bases fitting TRBD1. Looked up from germline, CDR1 is DFQATT and CDR2 is SNEGSKA (reference sequence). Trimming took 3 bases from V and 10 from J; bases not matched to a gene: 8. The CDR3 covers 13 residues. Written as DNA, the CDR3 is TGCAGTGCTAGTACAGGGGACCTTACAAAACTGTTTTTT. Protein product: CSASTGDLTKLFF.

The chain employs TRBV2 and TRBJ1-1; no firm D call. The CDR3 has 13 residues. Germline CDR1 and CDR2: SNHLY and FYNNEI. Trimming pared 11 bases from V and 1 base from J, leaving 14 bases between. The CDR3 DNA reads as TGTGCCGGAACTTCGCAGCGGAACACTGAAGCTTTCTTT. Protein: CAGTSQRNTEAFF. Using reference TRBV2 and TRBJ1-1 for the parts outside the CDR3, the full variable domain is EPEVTQTPSHQVTQMGQEVILRCVPISNHLYFYWYRQILGQKVEFLVSFYNNEISEKSEIFDDQFSVERPDGSNFTLKIRSTKLEDSAMYFCAGTSQRNTEAFFGQGTRLTVV.

The chain has TRBV11-2 and TRBJ2-1, with 7 bases matching TRBD2. The CDR3 has 18 amino acids. J was trimmed by 2 bases and V by 1 base; bases with no gene match: 11. Germline lookup yields CDR1 SGHAT and CDR2 FQNNGV. The DNA of the CDR3 is TGTGCCAGCAGCTTAGGTATGGAGTGGGAGGGGACCTACAATGAGCAGTTCTTC. It specifies CASSLGMEWEGTYNEQFF.

The chain links TRBV5-4 to TRBJ1-2; D call uncertain. The length of the CDR3 is 14 residues. V lost 0 bases to trimming and J lost 6 bases, with 12 bases between them. Per germline, CDR1 SGHNT and CDR2 YYREEE (reference sequence). The CDR3 here is CASSLVDLGHGYTF. The CDR3 coding sequence is TGTGCCAGCAGCTTGGTTGACCTAGGCCATGGCTACACCTTC.

The chain employs TRBV10-1 and TRBJ2-3, with TRBD1 as a possible D gene (6 bases). CDR3 size: 16 residues. Germline CDR1 is WNHNN and CDR2 is SYGVQD (reference sequence). The V gene lost 8 bases and the J gene lost 2 bases, with 20 bases spanning the gap. The CDR3 DNA reads TGCGCCAGCCCAAAGGTGGGGCAGGGGTACACAGATACGCAGTATTTT. This translates into CASPKVGQGYTDTQYF.

V and J are TRBV19 and TRBJ1-1; D perhaps matches TRBD1 (5 bases). The CDR3 covers 13 residues. Trimming shortened V by 3 bases and J by 4 bases, and 9 bases separated the two germline ends. CDR1 is LNHDA and CDR2 is SQIVND in the germline V gene (reference sequence). The CDR3 DNA reads as TGTGCCAGTAGTATTCAGGGTGTCACTGAAGCTTTCTTT. This gives the protein CASSIQGVTEAFF.

This clone occurred a few times. The chain joins TRBV3-1 (or the pseudogene TRBV3-2) to TRBJ1-2; no clear D gene. CDR1 and CDR2 from the germline V gene are LGHDT and YNNKEL (reference sequence). Trimming shortened V by 3 bases and J by 4 bases, and 12 bases separated the two germline ends. The CDR3 loop spans 14 amino acids. The CDR3 sequence is CASSHSAGPYGYTF. CDR3 DNA: TGTGCCAGCAGCCACTCGGCAGGCCCCTATGGCTACACCTTC.

V and J are TRBV4-3 and TRBJ2-5, with TRBD2 matching 15 bases. Germline V gene sequence: CDR1 LGHNA, CDR2 YSLEER. This CDR3 spans 16 amino acids. V dropped 5 bases and J dropped 4; count of bases not matched to a gene: 5. CDR3 in DNA: TGCGCCAGCAGCAGGACTAGCGGGAGGGCCGTAGAGACCCAGTACTTC. It specifies CASSRTSGRAVETQYF.

V usage is TRBV10-3 and J usage is TRBJ1-2, with 10 bases matching TRBD1. Trimming took 5 bases from V and 3 from J; bases not matched to a gene: 3. Germline CDR1 reads ENHRY; CDR2 reads SYGVKD. This CDR3 spans 14 amino acids. CDR3 region: CAISSGTGDYGYTF. DNA for the CDR3: TGTGCCATCAGTTCCGGGACAGGGGACTATGGCTACACCTTC.

The chain employs TRBV6-5 and TRBJ1-2; no definite D call. Looked up from germline, CDR1 is MNHEY and CDR2 is SVGAGI. CDR3 length: 14 residues. With 7 bases removed from V and 4 bases from J, the gap between germline ends came to 16 bases. CDR3 DNA: TGTGCCAGCATGAAGGCGAGGGCCTCCTATGGCTACACCTTC. Encoded protein: CASMKARASYGYTF.

CDR3 coding DNA: TGTGCCAGTAGTATGGTGGACACGAACACCGGGGAGCTGTTTTTT. Translated: CASSMVDTNTGELFF. The chain recombines TRBV19 with TRBJ2-2; tentatively, D is TRBD1 (5 bases). From germline, CDR1 is LNHDA and CDR2 SQIVND (reference sequence). The CDR3 contains 15 residues. Trimming removed 3 bases at V and 0 bases at J, with 8 bases between.

CDR3 amino acids: CASLTLGEGPTAYEQYF. As DNA, the CDR3 is TGTGCCAGCTTGACGCTTGGGGAGGGACCGACTGCCTACGAGCAGTACTTC. This chain links TRBV3-1 (or the pseudogene TRBV3-2) with TRBJ2-7; 7 bases are shared with TRBD2. In germline, CDR1 is LGHDT, CDR2 YNNKEL (reference sequence). Trimming removed 8 bases from V and 2 bases from J; junction bases left unmatched: 18. This CDR3 contains 17 residues.

The chain couples TRBV9 to TRBJ1-3, with D perhaps TRBD1 (5 bases). Per germline, CDR1 SGDLS and CDR2 YYNGEE. This CDR3 has 17 residues. The V gene lost 0 bases and the J gene lost 4 bases, with 17 bases spanning the gap. The CDR3 spells CASSVGVQGLSGNTIYF. CDR3 bases: TGTGCCAGCAGCGTAGGGGTCCAGGGACTCTCCGGAAACACCATATATTTT.

As regards this clone: The junction departs from the called germline gene at one end, perhaps through a read error. The V call is TRBV6-6, the J call TRBJ1-2; TRBD1 aligns across 7 bases. This CDR3 spans 15 amino acids. The germline V gene encodes CDR1 MNHNY and CDR2 SVGAGI (reference sequence). CDR3: CATSYDRVYGYGYTF. DNA of the CDR3: TGTGCCACCAGTTACGACAGGGTGTATGGCTATGGCTACACCTTC.

This chain connects TRBV5-4 to TRBJ2-1; D not resolved. This CDR3 spans 11 amino acids. Germline V gene sequence: CDR1 SGHNT, CDR2 YYREEE (reference sequence). Trimming left V 6 bases short and J 7 bases short, with 8 bases between. The chain's CDR3 is CASTTSNEQFF. CDR3 coding DNA: TGTGCCAGCACTACCTCTAATGAGCAGTTCTTC.

V usage is TRBV19 and J usage is TRBJ2-7; 7 nucleotides match TRBD1. The germline V gene encodes CDR1 LNHDA and CDR2 SQIVND (reference sequence). Trimming at V came to 4 bases and at J to 2 bases, leaving 5 bases not matched to a gene. The CDR3 runs to 14 residues. The chain's CDR3 is CASSTGTETYEQYF. The CDR3 DNA sequence: TGTGCCAGTAGTACCGGGACAGAGACCTACGAGCAGTACTTC.

The chain uses TRBV11-3 and TRBJ2-2; TRBD1 matches at 8 bases. Germline values: CDR1 SGHNT, CDR2 YENEEA. CDR3 length: 17 residues. The V segment lost 6 bases and the J segment 1 base; nucleotides outside the gene matches: 10. The CDR3 nucleotides read TGTGCCAGCAGACGTCTCCTCGGGACAGGGAACACCGGGGAGCTGTTTTTT. Its protein is CASRRLLGTGNTGELFF.